The 4 T cell receptor beta chains below all came from one sample that was sequenced in a study of molecular identifiers for immune sequencing clone quantification. Each CDR3 protein is one row after TCRdb ran MiXCR on the PCR reads. The sample holds 300,000 to 400,000 distinct CDR3 sequences, 20% to 25% seen once. Specimen: naive CD8+ T cells from blood, with Jurkat cell RNA spiked in. The subset: FACS-sorted CD8+CD4-CCR7+CD45RA+ naive T cells. These receptors were taken from a human donor in good health. Some libraries in this study had Jurkat cell RNA spiked in.

Comment on this clonotype: Since a much larger clone is just one base distant, this may be a read error. The rearrangement uses TRBV4-1 and TRBJ1-5; 7 positions agree with TRBD1. CDR1 MGHRA and CDR2 YSYEKL come from the germline V gene. The CDR3 covers 14 residues. Trimming took 6 bases from V and 7 from J; bases not matched to a gene: 9. The CDR3 protein is CASRPGQRDQPQHF. CDR3 sequence (DNA): TGCGCCAGCAGGCCGGGACAGAGGGACCAGCCCCAGCATTTT.

Ten or more counts support this clonotype. The chain combines TRBV14 with TRBJ2-7; unclear D gene. Germline V gene lookup returns CDR1 SGHDN and CDR2 FVKESK. V was cut by 3 bases and J by 6 bases, with 6 bases left in between. The CDR3 runs 11 residues. CDR3 in amino acids: CASSHSREQYF. The CDR3 DNA reads TGTGCCAGCAGCCACAGCCGCGAGCAGTACTTC.

In regard to this clonotype: Sequence at one end of the junction differs from germline and may be a read error. The rearrangement joins TRBV30 to TRBJ2-5; D may match TRBD1 or TRBD2 (5 bases each). This CDR3 has 13 amino acids. Germline CDR1 and CDR2: GTSNPN and SVGIG (reference sequence). This CDR3 is CAWSTGLEETRYF. The CDR3 DNA reads as TGTGCCTGGAGTACAGGACTGGAAGAGACCCGGTACTTC.

At least ten counts were recorded for this clonotype. A much more abundant neighbour one base away suggests this may be a read error. The CDR3 bases are TGTGCCATCAGCTTGGACAGCTACGAGCAGTACTTC. Protein product: CAISLDSYEQYF. This chain joins TRBV10-3 and TRBJ2-7; D possibly corresponds to TRBD1 (6 bases). Trimming took off 6 bases at V and 3 bases at J, with 9 bases between the two ends. This CDR3 contains 12 residues. Germline loops: CDR1 ENHRY, CDR2 SYGVKD.